Reported below is one TCR beta chain. This sample was taken from a study of cytomegalovirus exposure and HLA in healthy donors. The ends were cut back, 0 bases at V and 7 bases at J, with 12 bases in the middle. CDR3 length: 14 residues. Germline V lookup: CDR1 LGHNA, CDR2 YSLEER. Here immunoSEQ multiplex PCR was the method, and the copy in TCRdb shows in-frame clones only, minus some. The sample has about 190,000 clones, approximately 84% seen once. The clonotype was recovered from a woman under 30 in good health and CMV-seropositive. The material sequenced was PBMCs. The V gene is TRBV4-3, the J gene TRBJ1-2; a weak D match, TRBD1 (6 bases). As DNA, the CDR3 is TGCGCCAGCAGCCAAGATACAGGGCTGGGTGGCTACACCTTC. Translating it yields CASSQDTGLGGYTF.